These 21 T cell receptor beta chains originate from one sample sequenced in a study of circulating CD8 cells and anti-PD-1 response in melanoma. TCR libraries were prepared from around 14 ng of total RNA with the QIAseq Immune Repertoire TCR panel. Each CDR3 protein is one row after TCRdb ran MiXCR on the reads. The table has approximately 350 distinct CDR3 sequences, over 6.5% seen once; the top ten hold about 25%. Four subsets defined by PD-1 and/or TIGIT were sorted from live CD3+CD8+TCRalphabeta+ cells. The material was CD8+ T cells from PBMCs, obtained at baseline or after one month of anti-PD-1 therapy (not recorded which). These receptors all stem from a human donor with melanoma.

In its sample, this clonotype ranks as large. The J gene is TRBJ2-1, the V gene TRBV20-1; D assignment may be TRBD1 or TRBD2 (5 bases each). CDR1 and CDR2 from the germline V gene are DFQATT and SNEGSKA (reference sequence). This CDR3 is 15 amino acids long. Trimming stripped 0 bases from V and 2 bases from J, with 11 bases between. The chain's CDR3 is CSAREGVGAYNEQFF. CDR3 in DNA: TGCAGTGCTAGAGAAGGGGTGGGAGCCTACAATGAGCAGTTCTTC.

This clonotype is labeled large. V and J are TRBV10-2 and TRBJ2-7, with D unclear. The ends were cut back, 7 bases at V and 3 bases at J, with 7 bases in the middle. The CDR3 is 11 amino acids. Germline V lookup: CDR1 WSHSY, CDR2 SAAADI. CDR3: CASTVGYEQYF. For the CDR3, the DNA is TGCGCCAGCACCGTCGGCTACGAGCAGTACTTC.

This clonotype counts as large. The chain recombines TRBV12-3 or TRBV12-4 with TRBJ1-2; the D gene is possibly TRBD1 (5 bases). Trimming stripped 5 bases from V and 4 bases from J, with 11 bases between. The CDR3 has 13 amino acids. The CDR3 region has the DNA TGTGCCAGCAGTCCCGGGACTGTCTATGGCTACACCTTC. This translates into CASSPGTVYGYTF.

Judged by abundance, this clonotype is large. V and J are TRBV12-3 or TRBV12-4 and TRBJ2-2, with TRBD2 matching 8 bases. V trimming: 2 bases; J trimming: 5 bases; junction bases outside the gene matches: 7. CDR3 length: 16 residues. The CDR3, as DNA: TGTGCCAGCAGTTTACGGGGGGGCCCCTGGACCGGGGAGCTGTTTTTT. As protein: CASSLRGGPWTGELFF.

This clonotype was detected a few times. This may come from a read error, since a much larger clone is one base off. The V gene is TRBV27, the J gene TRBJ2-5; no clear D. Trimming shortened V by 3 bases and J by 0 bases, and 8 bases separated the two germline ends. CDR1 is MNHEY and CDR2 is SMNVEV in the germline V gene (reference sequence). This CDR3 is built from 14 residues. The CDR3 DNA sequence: TGTGCCAGCAGTTTTCTCGGGCACCAAGAGACCCAGTACTTC. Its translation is CASSFLGHQETQYF.

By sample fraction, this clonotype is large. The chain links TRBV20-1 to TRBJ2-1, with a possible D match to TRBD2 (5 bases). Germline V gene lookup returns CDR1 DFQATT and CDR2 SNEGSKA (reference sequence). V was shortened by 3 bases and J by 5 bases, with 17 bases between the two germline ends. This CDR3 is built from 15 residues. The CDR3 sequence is CSASAVRQADNEQFF. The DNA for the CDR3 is TGCAGTGCTAGTGCAGTCCGCCAAGCGGACAATGAGCAGTTCTTC.

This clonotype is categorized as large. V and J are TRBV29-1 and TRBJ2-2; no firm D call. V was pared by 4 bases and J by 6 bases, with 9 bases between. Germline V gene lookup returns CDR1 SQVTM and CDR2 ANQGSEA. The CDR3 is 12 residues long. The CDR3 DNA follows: TGCAGCGTTGTGGGGTCTGCCGGGGAGCTGTTTTTT. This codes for CSVVGSAGELFF.

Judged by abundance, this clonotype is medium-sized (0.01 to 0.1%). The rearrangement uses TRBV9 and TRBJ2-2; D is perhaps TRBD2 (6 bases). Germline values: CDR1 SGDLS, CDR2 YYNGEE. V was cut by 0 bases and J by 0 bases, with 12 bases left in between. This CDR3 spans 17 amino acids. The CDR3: CASSVGGRPTNTGELFF. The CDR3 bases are TGTGCCAGCAGCGTAGGGGGGAGGCCAACGAACACCGGGGAGCTGTTTTTT.

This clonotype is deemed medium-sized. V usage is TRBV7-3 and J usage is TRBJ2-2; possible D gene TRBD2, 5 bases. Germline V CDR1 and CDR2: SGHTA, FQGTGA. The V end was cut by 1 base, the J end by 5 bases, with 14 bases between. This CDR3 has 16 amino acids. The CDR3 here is CASSLMQRGQTGELFF. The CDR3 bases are TGTGCCAGCAGCTTAATGCAGCGCGGGCAGACCGGGGAGCTGTTTTTT.

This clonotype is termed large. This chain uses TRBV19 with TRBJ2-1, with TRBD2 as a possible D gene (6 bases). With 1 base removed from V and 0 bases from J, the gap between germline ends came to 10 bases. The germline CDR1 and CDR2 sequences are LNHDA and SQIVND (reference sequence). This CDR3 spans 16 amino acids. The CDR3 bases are TGTGCCAGTAGTATAGGCGCGGGGAGCTCCTACAATGAGCAGTTCTTC. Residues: CASSIGAGSSYNEQFF.

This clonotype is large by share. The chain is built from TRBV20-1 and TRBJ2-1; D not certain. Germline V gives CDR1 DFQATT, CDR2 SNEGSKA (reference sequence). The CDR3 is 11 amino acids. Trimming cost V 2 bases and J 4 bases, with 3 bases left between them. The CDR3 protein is CSARLYNEQFF. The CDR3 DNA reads TGCAGTGCTAGACTTTACAATGAGCAGTTCTTC.

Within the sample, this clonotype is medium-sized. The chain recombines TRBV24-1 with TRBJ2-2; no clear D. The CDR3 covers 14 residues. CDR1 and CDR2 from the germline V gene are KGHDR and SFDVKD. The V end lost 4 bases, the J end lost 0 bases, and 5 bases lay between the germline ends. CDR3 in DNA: TGTGCCACCAGTGACCGCGCGAACACCGGGGAGCTGTTTTTT. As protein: CATSDRANTGELFF.

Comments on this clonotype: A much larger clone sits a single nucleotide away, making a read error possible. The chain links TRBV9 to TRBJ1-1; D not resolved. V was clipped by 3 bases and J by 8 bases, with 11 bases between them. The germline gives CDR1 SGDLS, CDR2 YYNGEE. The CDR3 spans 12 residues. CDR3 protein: CASSGEGSEAFF. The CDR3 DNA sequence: TGTGCCAGCAGCGGTGAGGGAAGCGAAGCTTTCTTT. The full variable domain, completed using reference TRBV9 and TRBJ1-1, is DSGVTQTPKHLITATGQRVTLRCSPRSGDLSVYWYQQSLDQGLQFLIQYYNGEERAKGNILERFSAQQFPDLHSELNLSSLELGDSALYFCASSGEGSEAFFGQGTRLTVV.

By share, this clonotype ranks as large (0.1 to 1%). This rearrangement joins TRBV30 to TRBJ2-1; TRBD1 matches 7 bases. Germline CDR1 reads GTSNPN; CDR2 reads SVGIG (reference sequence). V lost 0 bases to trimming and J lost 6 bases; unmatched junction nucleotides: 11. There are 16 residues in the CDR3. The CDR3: CAWSVQGTDLLNEQFF. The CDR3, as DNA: TGTGCCTGGAGTGTACAGGGGACAGACCTTCTCAATGAGCAGTTCTTC.

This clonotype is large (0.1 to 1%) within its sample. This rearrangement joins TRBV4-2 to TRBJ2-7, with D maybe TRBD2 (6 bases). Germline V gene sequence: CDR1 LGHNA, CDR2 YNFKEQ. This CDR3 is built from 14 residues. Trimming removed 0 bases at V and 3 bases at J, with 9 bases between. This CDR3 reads CASSQDNGGYEQYF. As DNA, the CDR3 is TGTGCCAGCAGCCAAGATAACGGGGGCTACGAGCAGTACTTC.

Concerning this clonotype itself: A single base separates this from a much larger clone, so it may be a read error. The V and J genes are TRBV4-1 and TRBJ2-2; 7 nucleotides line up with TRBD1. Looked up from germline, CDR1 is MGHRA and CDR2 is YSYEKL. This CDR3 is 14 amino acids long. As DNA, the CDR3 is TGCGCCAGCAGCCTACAGGGGAACACCGGGCAGCTGTTTTTT. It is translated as CASSLQGNTGQLFF.

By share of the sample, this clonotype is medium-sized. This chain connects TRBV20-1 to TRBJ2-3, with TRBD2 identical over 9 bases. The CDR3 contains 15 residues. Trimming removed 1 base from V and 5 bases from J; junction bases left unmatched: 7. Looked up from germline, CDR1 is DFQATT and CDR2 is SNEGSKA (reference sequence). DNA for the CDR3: TGCAGTGCTAGAGCCATCGGACTAGCGATAGATACGCAGTATTTT. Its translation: CSARAIGLAIDTQYF.

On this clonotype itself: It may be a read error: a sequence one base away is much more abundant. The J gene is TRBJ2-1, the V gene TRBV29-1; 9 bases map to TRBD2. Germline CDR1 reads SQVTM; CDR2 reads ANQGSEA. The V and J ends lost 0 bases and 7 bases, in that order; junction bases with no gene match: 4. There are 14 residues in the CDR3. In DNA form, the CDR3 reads TGCAGCGTTGAAGATAGGACTAGCGTGAATGAGCAGTTCTTC. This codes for CSVEDRTSVNEQFF.

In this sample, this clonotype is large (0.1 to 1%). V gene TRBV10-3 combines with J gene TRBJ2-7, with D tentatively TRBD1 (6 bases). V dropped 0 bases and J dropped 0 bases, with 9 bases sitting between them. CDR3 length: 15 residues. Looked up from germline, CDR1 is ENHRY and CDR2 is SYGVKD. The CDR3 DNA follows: TGTGCCATCAGTGAGTCCGGACAGTTCTCCTACGAGCAGTACTTC. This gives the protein CAISESGQFSYEQYF.

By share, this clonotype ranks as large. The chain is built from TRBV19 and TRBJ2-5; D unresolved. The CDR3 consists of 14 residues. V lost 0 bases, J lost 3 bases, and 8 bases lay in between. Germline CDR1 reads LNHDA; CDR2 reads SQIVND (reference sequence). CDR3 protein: CASSIDHAEETQYF. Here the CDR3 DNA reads TGTGCCAGTAGTATAGATCATGCGGAAGAGACCCAGTACTTC.

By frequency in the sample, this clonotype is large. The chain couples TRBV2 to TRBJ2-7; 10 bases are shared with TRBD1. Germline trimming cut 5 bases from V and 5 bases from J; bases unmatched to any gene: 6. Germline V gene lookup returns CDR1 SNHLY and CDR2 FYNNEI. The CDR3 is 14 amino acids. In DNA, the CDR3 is TGTGCCAGCAGTTCGGGACAGGGGTACCACGAGCAGTACTTC. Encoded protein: CASSSGQGYHEQYF.